Following are 9 T cell receptor beta chains from one sample sequenced in a study of shared clonotypes between healthy human individuals. Data came from immunoSEQ multiplex PCR; TCRdb stores just in-frame clones and leaves some out. The sample lists around 2.1 million clones; about 92% were seen once. The naive CD8 population came from CD45RO-negative cells selected for CCR7, without terminally differentiated effector memory CD45RA+ cells. The sequencing sample was made of naive CD8+ T cells from PBMCs. The receptors were sampled from a young man in good health. Some clones in this sample may be carry-over from other donors' samples.

J is TRBJ2-1 and V is TRBV11-2, with TRBD2 identical over 8 bases. Germline CDR1 SGHAT, CDR2 FQNNGV. V lost 1 base and J lost 4; bases outside the gene matches: 6. This CDR3 region has 16 residues. The CDR3 reads CASSLGIAGLYNEQFF. CDR3 coding DNA: TGTGCCAGCAGCTTAGGTATAGCGGGATTGTACAATGAGCAGTTCTTC.

The rearrangement links TRBV6-5 to TRBJ2-5; weak D call: TRBD1 (7 bases). The CDR3 consists of 15 residues. V dropped 4 bases and J dropped 4 bases, with 16 bases sitting between them. Germline V CDR1 and CDR2: MNHEY, SVGAGI. The CDR3 bases are TGTGCCAGCAGTTTTTACAGGGGAGGCCTAGAGACCCAGTACTTC. It specifies CASSFYRGGLETQYF.

A remark on this clone: The sample carries other DNA sequences with the same CDR3. The rearrangement joins TRBV27 to TRBJ2-7; no firm D call. The V gene's germline CDR1 is MNHEY and CDR2 SMNVEV (reference sequence). This CDR3 is built from 13 residues. Trimming left V 0 bases short and J 3 bases short, with 6 bases between. The CDR3 DNA sequence: TGTGCCAGCAGTTTATCTCGGAGCTACGAGCAGTACTTC. Residues: CASSLSRSYEQYF.

The rearrangement uses TRBV11-2 and TRBJ2-1; a possible D gene is TRBD1 (6 bases). Germline V lookup: CDR1 SGHAT, CDR2 FQNNGV. The V end lost 4 bases, the J end lost 7 bases, and 8 bases lay between the germline ends. The CDR3 spans 12 residues. The CDR3 region is CASSWDKNEQFF. The DNA for the CDR3 is TGTGCCAGCAGCTGGGACAAAAATGAGCAGTTCTTC.

The chain combines TRBV28 with TRBJ2-7, with TRBD2 identical over 11 bases. The J segment lost 4 bases and the V segment lost 4 bases, leaving 18 bases of the junction unmatched. The CDR3 loop spans 19 amino acids. Looked up from germline, CDR1 is MDHEN and CDR2 is SYDVKM. The CDR3 region has the DNA TGTGCCAGCAGTTCCAATAAACCTGTACTAGCGGGAGAAAGGTACGAGCAGTACTTC. This codes for CASSSNKPVLAGERYEQYF.

The chain recombines TRBV28 with TRBJ2-5; D is possibly TRBD1 (6 bases). The CDR3 sequence is 19 residues long. The V and J ends lost 3 bases and 1 base respectively, with 24 bases between them. Germline V gene data show CDR1 as MDHEN and CDR2 as SYDVKM. The CDR3 sequence is CASSFFGGQLLGGQETQYF. CDR3 DNA: TGTGCCAGCAGTTTTTTCGGAGGACAGTTACTTGGAGGCCAAGAGACCCAGTACTTC.

This sequence joins TRBV6-5 and TRBJ2-7, with TRBD2 matching over 8 bases. V lost 6 bases, J lost 5 bases, and 12 bases stayed unmatched. The CDR3 length is 15 residues. The V gene's germline CDR1 is MNHEY and CDR2 SVGAGI. The CDR3 nucleotides read TGTGCCAGCAGCCCAAGCGGGAGAAGGTATAACGAGCAGTACTTC. Translation gives CASSPSGRRYNEQYF.

This clone has more than one count but fewer than ten. The rearrangement joins TRBV30 to TRBJ1-1; 9 nucleotides agree with TRBD1. Germline values: CDR1 GTSNPN, CDR2 SVGIG (reference sequence). The CDR3 loop spans 14 amino acids. The V gene end was trimmed by 3 bases and the J gene end by 4 bases; junction bases not matched to a gene: 6. Here the CDR3 DNA reads TGTGCCTGGAGCCAAGGGACAGGGACCACTGAAGCTTTCTTT. This encodes CAWSQGTGTTEAFF.

The chain recombines TRBV10-3 with TRBJ2-2; D gene uncertain. This CDR3 region has 14 residues. CDR1 and CDR2 from the germline V gene are ENHRY and SYGVKD. The V end lost 3 bases, the J end lost 5 bases, and 10 bases lay between the germline ends. The CDR3 reads CAISEGIATGELFF. The CDR3 region has the DNA TGTGCCATCAGTGAAGGTATTGCGACCGGGGAGCTGTTTTTT.